Sequencing of this TCR beta chain was carried out in a study of response to subunit inactivated influenza vaccine. CDR3 length: 16 amino acids. Germline trimming cut 8 bases from V and 0 bases from J; bases unmatched to any gene: 10. Germline values: CDR1 SNHLY, CDR2 FYNNEI. TCRdb passed the RT-PCR reads through MiXCR, listing each CDR3 protein once. The sample has about 540,000 distinct CDR3 sequences, approximately 20% seen once. This sample was also put to use in a study of T cells expressing NK-cell markers. That study adds: What made the TCR beta cDNA was 5'RACE template switching with UMIs. Researchers got TCR beta repertoires out of sorted CD3+CD56+NKG2C+, CD3+CD56+NKG2C- and CD3+CD56-NKG2C+ T cells. As a fraction of CD8+ T cells, dominant NKG2C+ clonotypes reached about 1.0-7.5% in 5 to 7 donors.

This rearrangement joins TRBV2 to TRBJ2-1; 7 bases are a match to TRBD2. Sequencing used CD4+ T cells sorted from PBMCs, obtained 11 to 12 days after vaccination. The TCR originated in a man over 45 who received an inactivated influenza vaccine. The CDR3 DNA reads as TGTGCCAGCGGGGACTATAGCGAAAGCTCCTACAATGAGCAGTTCTTC. This encodes CASGDYSESSYNEQFF.